The rows below give T cell receptor beta chains drawn from one sample of a study of blood T cell repertoires in COVID-19. The data were produced by immunoSEQ multiplex PCR, yet TCRdb's version contains in-frame clones alone and is incomplete. The sample lists 55,000 to 70,000 clones, around 86% occurring once. The sequenced material came from peripheral blood. All receptors derive from a woman at least 80 years old with acute or convalescent COVID-19. The CDR3 runs from the conserved cysteine through the conserved F or W. The order of the fields is D gene, J gene, clone size, V gene, CDR3 DNA, CDR3 protein. A D gene is named only where the DNA matches it firmly. Only part of the rows carry a size: once, few, many, or a class if the clone is expanded.

d_call: TRBD1; j_call: TRBJ1-6; clone_size: -; v_call: TRBV19; cdr3_nt: TGTGCCAGTAGGACGACAGGGACCAATTCACCCCTCCACTTT; cdr3_aa: CASRTTGTNSPLHF
d_call: -; j_call: TRBJ2-7; clone_size: -; v_call: TRBV29-1; cdr3_nt: TGCAGCGCTAACGGCGGCTCCTACGAGCAGTACTTC; cdr3_aa: CSANGGSYEQYF
d_call: -; j_call: TRBJ1-3; clone_size: -; v_call: TRBV7-8; cdr3_nt: TGTGCCAGCAGCCAGACAGACTTCTCTGGAAACACCATATATTTT; cdr3_aa: CASSQTDFSGNTIYF
d_call: -; j_call: TRBJ1-5; clone_size: -; v_call: TRBV2; cdr3_nt: TGTGCCAGCAGTGAAATAGGGGGAAGCAATCAGCCCCAGCATTTT; cdr3_aa: CASSEIGGSNQPQHF
d_call: -; j_call: TRBJ2-2; clone_size: -; v_call: TRBV28; cdr3_nt: TGTGCCAGCAGTTGGACGGGGAGGGGGATCACCGGGGAGCTGTTTTTT; cdr3_aa: CASSWTGRGITGELFF
d_call: TRBD2; j_call: TRBJ2-2; clone_size: -; v_call: TRBV2; cdr3_nt: TGTGCCAGCAGAGTGACAGATCCGGTTGGTAGCGGGGCGAACACCGGGGAGCTGTTTTTT; cdr3_aa: CASRVTDPVGSGANTGELFF
d_call: TRBD1; j_call: TRBJ2-6; clone_size: -; v_call: TRBV6-6; cdr3_nt: TGTGCCAGCAGTCGCTCAGGGGGCACAATCTCTGGGGCCAACGTCCTGACTTTC; cdr3_aa: CASSRSGGTISGANVLTF
d_call: -; j_call: TRBJ1-1; clone_size: -; v_call: TRBV5-1; cdr3_nt: TGCGCCAGCAGCGTGGGACATATGAACACTGAAGCTTTCTTT; cdr3_aa: CASSVGHMNTEAFF
d_call: -; j_call: TRBJ2-7; clone_size: -; v_call: TRBV28; cdr3_nt: TGTGCCAGCAGTAGTACTAGCTACGAGCAGTACTTC; cdr3_aa: CASSSTSYEQYF
d_call: -; j_call: TRBJ2-5; clone_size: -; v_call: TRBV5-1; cdr3_nt: TGCGCCAGCAGGGGGGAGGAAGAGACCCAGTACTTC; cdr3_aa: CASRGEEETQYF
d_call: TRBD1; j_call: TRBJ2-7; clone_size: -; v_call: TRBV12-5; cdr3_nt: TGTGCTAGTGCCAGACAGGGCCTCTCCTACGAGCAGTACTTC; cdr3_aa: CASARQGLSYEQYF
d_call: -; j_call: TRBJ2-1; clone_size: -; v_call: TRBV29-1; cdr3_nt: TGCAGCGTTGAACTTGGGGGAGGCTACAATGAGCAGTTCTTC; cdr3_aa: CSVELGGGYNEQFF
d_call: -; j_call: TRBJ2-2; clone_size: -; v_call: TRBV3-1/TRBV3-2; cdr3_nt: TGTGCCAGCAGCCAATCCGGGAGGAACACCGGGGAGCTGTTTTTT; cdr3_aa: CASSQSGRNTGELFF
d_call: -; j_call: TRBJ2-2; clone_size: -; v_call: TRBV5-4; cdr3_nt: TGTGCCAGCAGCGTTGAACCGGCCGGGGAGCTGTTTTTT; cdr3_aa: CASSVEPAGELFF
d_call: -; j_call: TRBJ2-1; clone_size: -; v_call: TRBV19; cdr3_nt: TGTGCCAGTAGTATGTCGGGGAATGAGCAGTTCTTC; cdr3_aa: CASSMSGNEQFF
d_call: TRBD1; j_call: TRBJ1-5; clone_size: -; v_call: TRBV4-1; cdr3_nt: TGCGCCAGCAGCCAACAGATACAGGGGGAAAATCAGCCCCAGCATTTT; cdr3_aa: CASSQQIQGENQPQHF
d_call: -; j_call: TRBJ1-5; clone_size: -; v_call: TRBV3-1/TRBV3-2; cdr3_nt: TGTGCCAGCAGCCAAGGTGGCGGGGATCAGCCCCAGCATTTT; cdr3_aa: CASSQGGGDQPQHF
d_call: TRBD1; j_call: TRBJ1-6; clone_size: -; v_call: TRBV28; cdr3_nt: TGTGCCACAGGACAGGGGGCTATTTCACCCCTCCACTTT; cdr3_aa: CATGQGAISPLHF
d_call: TRBD1; j_call: TRBJ2-3; clone_size: -; v_call: TRBV18; cdr3_nt: TGTGCCAGCTCACTCTACGGACAGGGCAGAACAGATACGCAGTATTTT; cdr3_aa: CASSLYGQGRTDTQYF
d_call: -; j_call: TRBJ1-5; clone_size: -; v_call: TRBV18; cdr3_nt: TGTGCCAGCTCACTAGAGAGCAATCAGCCCCAGCATTTT; cdr3_aa: CASSLESNQPQHF
d_call: -; j_call: TRBJ1-2; clone_size: -; v_call: TRBV3-1/TRBV3-2; cdr3_nt: TGTGCCAGCAGCCAAGACAGTAACTATGGCTACACCTTC; cdr3_aa: CASSQDSNYGYTF
d_call: -; j_call: TRBJ1-3; clone_size: -; v_call: TRBV6-2/TRBV6-3; cdr3_nt: TGTGCCAGCAGCAACTATAGGAACACCATATATTTT; cdr3_aa: CASSNYRNTIYF
d_call: TRBD1; j_call: TRBJ2-2; clone_size: few; v_call: TRBV7-3; cdr3_nt: TGTGCCAGCAGCTACGACAGGGGCACCGGGGAGCTGTTTTTT; cdr3_aa: CASSYDRGTGELFF
d_call: TRBD1; j_call: TRBJ2-2; clone_size: -; v_call: TRBV10-3; cdr3_nt: TGTGCCATCAGGGGACAGGGAAGGGCCGGGGAGCTGTTTTTT; cdr3_aa: CAIRGQGRAGELFF
d_call: -; j_call: TRBJ1-2; clone_size: -; v_call: TRBV6-1; cdr3_nt: TGTGCCAGCAGTGAAGCAAAGAGGGCCTATGGCTACACCTTC; cdr3_aa: CASSEAKRAYGYTF